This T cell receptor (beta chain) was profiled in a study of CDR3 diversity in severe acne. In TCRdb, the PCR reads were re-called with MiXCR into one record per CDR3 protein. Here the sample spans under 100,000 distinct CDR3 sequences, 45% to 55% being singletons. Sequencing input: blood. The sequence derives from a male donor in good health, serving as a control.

CDR3 coding DNA: TGCAGTGCCAGGGACAGCAATCAGCCCCAGCATTTT. As protein: CSARDSNQPQHF. This sequence joins TRBV20-1 and TRBJ1-5, with TRBD1 as a possible D gene (5 bases). The CDR3 covers 12 residues. The germline V gene has CDR1 DFQATT and CDR2 SNEGSKA (reference sequence). Trimming shortened V by 6 bases and J by 1 base, and 7 bases separated the two germline ends.